The entry that follows covers one TCR beta chain sequence. The sample comes from a study of blood T cell repertoires in COVID-19. Germline values: CDR1 SGDLS, CDR2 YYNGEE. Trimming removed 0 bases at V and 0 bases at J, with 9 bases between. CDR3 length equals 15 residues. Some clones are missing from TCRdb's copy, which holds only in-frame ones; the method was immunoSEQ multiplex PCR. The repertoire includes tens of thousands of clones, 86% of them detected once, and 12% to 15% sits in the top ten. The chain combines TRBV9 with TRBJ1-1; D unclear. The clonotype was recovered from a man in his 70s with acute or convalescent COVID-19. The source material was peripheral blood. The CDR3 reads CASSVASGLNTEAFF. The CDR3 region has the DNA TGTGCCAGCAGCGTAGCGTCGGGGTTGAACACTGAAGCTTTCTTT.